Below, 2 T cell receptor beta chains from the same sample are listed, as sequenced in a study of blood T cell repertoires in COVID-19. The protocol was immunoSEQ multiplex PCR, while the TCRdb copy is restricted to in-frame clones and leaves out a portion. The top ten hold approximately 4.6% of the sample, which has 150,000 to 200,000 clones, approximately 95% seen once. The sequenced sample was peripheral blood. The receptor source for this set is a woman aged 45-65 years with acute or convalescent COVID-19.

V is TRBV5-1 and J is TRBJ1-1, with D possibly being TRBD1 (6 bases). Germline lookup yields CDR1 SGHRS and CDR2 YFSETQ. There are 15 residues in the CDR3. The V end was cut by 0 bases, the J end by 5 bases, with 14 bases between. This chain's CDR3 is CASSLVRGAGTEAFF. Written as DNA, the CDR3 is TGCGCCAGCAGCTTGGTACGGGGGGCGGGTACTGAAGCTTTCTTT.

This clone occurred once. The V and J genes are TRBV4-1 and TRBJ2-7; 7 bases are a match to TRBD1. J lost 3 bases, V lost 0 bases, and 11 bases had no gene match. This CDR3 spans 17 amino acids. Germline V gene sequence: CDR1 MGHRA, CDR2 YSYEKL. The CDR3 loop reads CASSQDWSGTVYYEQYF. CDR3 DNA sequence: TGCGCCAGCAGCCAAGACTGGTCCGGGACAGTTTACTACGAGCAGTACTTC.